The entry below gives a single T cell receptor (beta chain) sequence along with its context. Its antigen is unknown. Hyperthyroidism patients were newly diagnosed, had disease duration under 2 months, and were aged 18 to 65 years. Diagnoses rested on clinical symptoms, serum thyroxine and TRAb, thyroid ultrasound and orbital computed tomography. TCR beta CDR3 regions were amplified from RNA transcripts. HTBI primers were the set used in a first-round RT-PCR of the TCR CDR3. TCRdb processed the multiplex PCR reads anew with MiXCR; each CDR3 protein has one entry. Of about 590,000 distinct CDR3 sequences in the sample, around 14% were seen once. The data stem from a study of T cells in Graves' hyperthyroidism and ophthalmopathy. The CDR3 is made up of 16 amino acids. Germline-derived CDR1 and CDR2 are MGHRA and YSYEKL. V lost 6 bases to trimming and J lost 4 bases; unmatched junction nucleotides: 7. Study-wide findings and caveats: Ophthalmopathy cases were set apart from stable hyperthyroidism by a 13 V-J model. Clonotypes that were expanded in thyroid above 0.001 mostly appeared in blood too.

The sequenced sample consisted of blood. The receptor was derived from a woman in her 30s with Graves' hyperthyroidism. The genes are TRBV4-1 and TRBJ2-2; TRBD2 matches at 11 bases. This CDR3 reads CASRLAGEGGTGELFF. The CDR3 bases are TGCGCCAGCAGACTAGCGGGAGAGGGGGGCACCGGGGAGCTGTTTTTT.